At least ten counts were recorded for the clone carrying this TCR beta chain. The sample belongs to a study of patients and donors after allogeneic stem cell transplantation. V lost 6 bases, J lost 3 bases, and 18 bases lay in between. This CDR3 is 16 amino acids long. Each CDR3 protein is one row after TCRdb ran MiXCR on the RT-PCR reads. The sample lists about 410,000 distinct CDR3 sequences; more than 15% were seen once. The chain has TRBV12-3 or TRBV12-4 and TRBJ2-1; weak D call: TRBD1 (6 bases). Sequencing was performed on blood, either unsorted or a sorted T cell fraction (not recorded which). The receptor's source is a human donor who was either an allogeneic HSCT recipient or a stem cell or donor lymphocyte infusion donor (not recorded which). It is not recorded whose cells these are; they may come from a transplant donor. The CDR3 reads CASRPTGIPYYNEQFF. The CDR3 region has the DNA TGTGCCAGCAGACCTACAGGGATCCCCTACTACAATGAGCAGTTCTTC.